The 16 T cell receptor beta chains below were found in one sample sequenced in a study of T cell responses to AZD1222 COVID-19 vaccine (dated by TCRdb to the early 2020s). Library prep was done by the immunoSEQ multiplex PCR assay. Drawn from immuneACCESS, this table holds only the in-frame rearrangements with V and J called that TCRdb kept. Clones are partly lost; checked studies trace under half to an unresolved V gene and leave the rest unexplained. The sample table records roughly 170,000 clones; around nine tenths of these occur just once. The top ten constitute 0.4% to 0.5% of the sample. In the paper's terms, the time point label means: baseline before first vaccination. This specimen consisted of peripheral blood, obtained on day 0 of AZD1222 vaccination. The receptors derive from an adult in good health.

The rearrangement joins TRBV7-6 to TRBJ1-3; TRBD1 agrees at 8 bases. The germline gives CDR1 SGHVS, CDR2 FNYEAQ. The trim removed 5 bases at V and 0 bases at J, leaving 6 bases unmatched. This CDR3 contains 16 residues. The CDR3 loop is CASSAGQDFSGNTIYF. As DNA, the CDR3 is TGTGCCAGCAGCGCGGGACAGGACTTCTCTGGAAACACCATATATTTT.

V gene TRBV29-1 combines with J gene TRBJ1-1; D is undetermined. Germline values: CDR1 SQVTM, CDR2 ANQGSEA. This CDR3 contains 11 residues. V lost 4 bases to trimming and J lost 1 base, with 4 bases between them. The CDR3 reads CSVGSNTEAFF. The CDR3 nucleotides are TGCAGCGTTGGGTCGAACACTGAAGCTTTCTTT.

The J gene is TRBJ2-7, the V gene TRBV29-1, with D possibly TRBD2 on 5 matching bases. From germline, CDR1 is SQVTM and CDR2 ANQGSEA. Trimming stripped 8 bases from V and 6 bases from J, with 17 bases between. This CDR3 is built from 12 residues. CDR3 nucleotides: TGCAGCTCCCGTTCAGCGGACCGCGAGCAGTACTTC. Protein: CSSRSADREQYF.

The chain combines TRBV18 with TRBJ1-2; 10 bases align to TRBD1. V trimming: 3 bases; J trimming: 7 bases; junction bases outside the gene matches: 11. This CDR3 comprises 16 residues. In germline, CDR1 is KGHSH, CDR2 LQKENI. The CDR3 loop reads CASSPPMTGGGSGYTF. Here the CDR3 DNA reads TGTGCCAGCTCACCGCCAATGACAGGGGGCGGGTCTGGCTACACCTTC.

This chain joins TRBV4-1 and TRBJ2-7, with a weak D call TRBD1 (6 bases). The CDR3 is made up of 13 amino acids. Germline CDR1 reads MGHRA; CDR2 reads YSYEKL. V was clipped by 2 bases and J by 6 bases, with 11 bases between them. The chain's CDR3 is CASSQQGGGEQYF. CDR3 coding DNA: TGCGCCAGCAGCCAACAAGGGGGTGGCGAGCAGTACTTC.

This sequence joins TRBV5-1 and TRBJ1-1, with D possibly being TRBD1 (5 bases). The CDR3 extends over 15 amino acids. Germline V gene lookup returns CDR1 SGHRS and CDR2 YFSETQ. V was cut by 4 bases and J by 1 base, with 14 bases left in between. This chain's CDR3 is CASSPREVGNTEAFF. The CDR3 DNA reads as TGCGCCAGCAGCCCCAGGGAAGTAGGGAACACTGAAGCTTTCTTT.

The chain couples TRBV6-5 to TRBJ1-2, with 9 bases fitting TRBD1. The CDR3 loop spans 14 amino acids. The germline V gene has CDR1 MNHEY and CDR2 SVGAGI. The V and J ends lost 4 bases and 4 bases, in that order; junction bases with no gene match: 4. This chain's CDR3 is CASSSADRGYGYTF. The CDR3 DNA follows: TGTGCCAGCAGTTCCGCGGACAGGGGCTATGGCTACACCTTC.

CDR3 nucleotides: TGTGCCAGCACGGGACAGTATAATTCACCCCTCCACTTT. It is translated as CASTGQYNSPLHF. This rearrangement joins TRBV25-1 to TRBJ1-6; 7 bases are shared with TRBD1. The V gene's germline CDR1 is MGHDK and CDR2 SYGVNS. The CDR3 contains 13 residues. V was clipped by 7 bases and J by 4 bases; unmatched bases: 1.

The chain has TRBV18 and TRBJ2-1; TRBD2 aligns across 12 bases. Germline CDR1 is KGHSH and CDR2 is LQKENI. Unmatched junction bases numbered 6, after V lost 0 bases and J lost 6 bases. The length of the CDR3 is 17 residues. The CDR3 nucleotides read TGTGCCAGCTCACCACCTTTGAGACTAGCGGGAGTCAATGAGCAGTTCTTC. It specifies CASSPPLRLAGVNEQFF.

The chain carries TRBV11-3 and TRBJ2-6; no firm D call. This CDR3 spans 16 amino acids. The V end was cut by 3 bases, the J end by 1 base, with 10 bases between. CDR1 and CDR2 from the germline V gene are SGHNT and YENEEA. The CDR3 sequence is CASSFGVNSGANVLTF. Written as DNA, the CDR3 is TGTGCCAGCAGCTTTGGGGTGAATTCTGGGGCCAACGTCCTGACTTTC.

The CDR3 DNA is TGTGCCAGCAGCCCTGAATCGGGGCGGATCTCCTACAATGAGCAGTTCTTC. It is translated as CASSPESGRISYNEQFF. The chain joins TRBV7-6 to TRBJ2-1; perhaps D is TRBD1 or TRBD2 (5 bases each). The germline CDR1 and CDR2 sequences are SGHVS and FNYEAQ. The CDR3 is made up of 17 amino acids. V was clipped by 5 bases and J by 0 bases, with 17 bases between them.

This CDR3 is CASSPPGLSTGLFF. The CDR3 DNA sequence: TGTGCCAGCAGCCCTCCGGGACTGAGCACCGGTCTGTTTTTT. The chain is built from TRBV5-6 and TRBJ1-4; D is possibly TRBD1 (5 bases). The CDR3 consists of 14 residues. Trimming removed 4 bases from V and 14 bases from J, with 21 bases in between. The V gene's germline CDR1 is SGHDT and CDR2 YYEEEE.

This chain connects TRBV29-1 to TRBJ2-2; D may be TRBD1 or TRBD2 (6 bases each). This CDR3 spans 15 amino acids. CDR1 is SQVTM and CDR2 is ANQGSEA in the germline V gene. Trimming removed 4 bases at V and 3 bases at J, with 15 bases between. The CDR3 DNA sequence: TGCAGCGTTGTAAGGGGGACTGGGGACACCGGGGAGCTGTTTTTT. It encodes CSVVRGTGDTGELFF.

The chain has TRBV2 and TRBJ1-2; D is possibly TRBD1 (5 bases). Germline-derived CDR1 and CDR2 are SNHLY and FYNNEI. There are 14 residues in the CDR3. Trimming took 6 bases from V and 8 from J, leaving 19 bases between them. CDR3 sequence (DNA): TGTGCCAGCAGGCGCCCGGGGACGGCGATAGGCTACACCTTC. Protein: CASRRPGTAIGYTF.

DNA of the CDR3: TGTGCCAGCAGCCAAGATCTCGGCTGGGATCAAGAGACCCAGTACTTC. This sequence encodes CASSQDLGWDQETQYF. V is TRBV14 and J is TRBJ2-5; D gene unclear. V lost 0 bases, J lost 2 bases, and 13 bases lay in between. Germline V gene lookup returns CDR1 SGHDN and CDR2 FVKESK. CDR3 length equals 16 residues.

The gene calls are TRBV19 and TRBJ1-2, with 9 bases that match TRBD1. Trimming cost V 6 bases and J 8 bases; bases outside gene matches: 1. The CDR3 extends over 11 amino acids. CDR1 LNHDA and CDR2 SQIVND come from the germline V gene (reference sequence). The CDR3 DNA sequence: TGTGCCAGTAGGGACAGGGGCGGCTACACCTTC. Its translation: CASRDRGGYTF.